A single TCR beta chain is shown here with its context. The target antigen is unknown. Investigators isolated RNA and reverse transcribed it into cDNA to act as the sequencing template. Libraries were prepared by immunoSEQ multiplex PCR; TCRdb keeps only in-frame clonotypes and omits some of them. The sample has 80,000 or so clones; approximately 70% are singletons. This sample stems from a study of CD8+ T cells in alopecia areata. Whole-study results and caveats: Lesional scalp, especially alopecia totalis/universalis, showed higher clonality than normal scalp. Expanded CD8+ clones among the top 100, and scalp clonality, were significantly decreased by tofacitinib.

CDR3 size: 19 residues. The V gene end was trimmed by 8 bases and the J gene end by 3 bases; junction bases not matched to a gene: 20. Treatment meaning: oral pan-JAK inhibitor, 5-10 mg twice daily. The specimen comprised CD8+ T cells sorted from blood, sampled at week 24, from a patient treated with tofacitinib. This receptor was taken from a human donor with alopecia areata. The chain carries TRBV23-1 and TRBJ2-4, with TRBD1 matching 9 bases. TRBV23-1 is treated as an ORF (open reading frame) with a function not yet certain. The CDR3 nucleotides are TGCGCCAGCTTTACAGGGGGCGGTTCACCGGAGTTAGGCAAAAACATTCAGTACTTC. Residues: CASFTGGGSPELGKNIQYF.